This T cell receptor (beta chain) emerged from a study of graft-versus-host responses after intestinal transplantation. Whole-study context: Recipients underwent multivisceral, liver-intestinal, or isolated intestinal transplants. Study conclusions and caveats: Ileal or blood samples showed some GvH clones first, and such clones were also found in recipient marrow.

Trimming cost V 3 bases and J 5 bases; bases outside gene matches: 6. Per germline, CDR1 LNHDA and CDR2 SQIVND (reference sequence). The length of the CDR3 is 17 residues. As to this clone: The antigen is undetermined.

TCRdb's copy holds only in-frame clones and misses some; the assay was immunoSEQ multiplex PCR. There are over 45,000 clones in the sample; about 90% occur only once, and 1.5% to 2% lies in the top ten. The V and J genes are TRBV19 and TRBJ2-4; 14 nucleotides match TRBD2. The clonotype comes from a human patient who received an intestinal transplant, so some T cells may come from the graft donor. The sequencing here drew on PBMCs, taken 26 days after transplant. DNA for the CDR3: TGTGCCAGTAGTATCCCCGGGACTAGCGGGGGACAAAACATTCAGTACTTC. As protein: CASSIPGTSGGQNIQYF.